This passage covers 21 T cell receptor beta chains from one sample sequenced in a study of shared clonotypes between healthy human individuals. Some clones are missing from TCRdb's copy, which holds only in-frame ones; the method was immunoSEQ multiplex PCR. The data hold hundreds of thousands of clones, with about 95% observed a single time. CD8 cells regarded as naive lacked CD45RO, were positively chosen for CCR7, and omitted terminally differentiated effector memory CD45RA+ cells. Sequencing was done on a sample of naive CD8+ T cells sorted from blood. Source of these receptors: a woman aged 30 to 39 in good health.

The chain couples TRBV28 to TRBJ2-7; D perhaps matches TRBD1 (5 bases). Trimming left V 6 bases short and J 2 bases short, with 11 bases between. CDR1 MDHEN and CDR2 SYDVKM come from the germline V gene. This CDR3 has 13 amino acids. The CDR3 coding sequence is TGTGCCAGCAGGATGACAGAGGCCTACGAGCAGTACTTC. Encoded protein: CASRMTEAYEQYF.

This clone was recorded once. V and J are TRBV5-4 and TRBJ1-3; no definite D call. The CDR3 totals 14 residues. Germline loops: CDR1 SGHNT, CDR2 YYREEE (reference sequence). Trimming cost V 0 bases and J 4 bases, with 8 bases left between them. CDR3 DNA sequence: TGTGCCAGCAGCTTGGGTGGATTGGGAAACACCATATATTTT. Protein: CASSLGGLGNTIYF.

This clone was seen just once. The chain uses TRBV29-1 and TRBJ1-2; no clear D. Germline V gives CDR1 SQVTM, CDR2 ANQGSEA. Trimming cost V 5 bases and J 6 bases, with 10 bases left between them. The CDR3 contains 11 residues. CDR3 bases: TGCAGCGTTCGACGGGCGGATGGCTACACCTTC. It yields the protein CSVRRADGYTF.

This chain joins TRBV11-2 and TRBJ2-1; 13 bases are a match to TRBD2. Germline loops: CDR1 SGHAT, CDR2 FQNNGV. CDR3 size: 13 residues. The J segment lost 16 bases and the V segment lost 4 bases, leaving 7 bases of the junction unmatched. The CDR3 sequence is CASSSGLAGKEFF. The CDR3 DNA sequence: TGTGCCAGCAGCTCGGGACTAGCGGGAAAGGAATTCTTC.

The gene calls are TRBV4-1 and TRBJ2-1; D remains ambiguous. Germline V CDR1 and CDR2: MGHRA, YSYEKL. V lost 0 bases to trimming and J lost 1 base, with 7 bases between them. This CDR3 contains 15 residues. The CDR3 here is CASSQEPWSYNEQFF. CDR3 bases: TGCGCCAGCAGCCAAGAGCCGTGGTCCTACAATGAGCAGTTCTTC.

V is TRBV18 and J is TRBJ2-1; the match to TRBD2 covers 14 bases. Germline CDR1 and CDR2: KGHSH and LQKENI. The V and J ends lost 4 bases and 10 bases, in that order; junction bases with no gene match: 12. The CDR3 runs to 17 residues. The CDR3 protein is CASSLRTSGRPHGEQFF. The CDR3, as DNA: TGTGCCAGCTCACTACGGACTAGCGGGAGGCCCCACGGGGAGCAGTTCTTC.

The gene calls are TRBV7-8 and TRBJ1-1, with 7 bases aligning to TRBD1. V dropped 3 bases and J dropped 3; count of bases not matched to a gene: 7. Germline V gene data show CDR1 as SGHVS and CDR2 as FQNEAQ. CDR3 length: 15 amino acids. The CDR3 DNA follows: TGTGCCAGCAGCTTCTCAGGGGGGTTTGACACTGAAGCTTTCTTT. As protein: CASSFSGGFDTEAFF.

The J gene is TRBJ1-2, the V gene TRBV4-2; 7 nucleotides match TRBD1. The V segment lost 0 bases and the J segment 4 bases; nucleotides outside the gene matches: 5. The CDR3 runs to 15 residues. Germline V gene data show CDR1 as LGHNA and CDR2 as YNFKEQ. CDR3 sequence (DNA): TGTGCCAGCAGCCAAGATTGGGACAGAGCCTATGGCTACACCTTC. It specifies CASSQDWDRAYGYTF.

The rearrangement uses TRBV28 and TRBJ2-4, with unresolved D. In germline, CDR1 is MDHEN, CDR2 SYDVKM. The CDR3 contains 15 residues. V lost 3 bases to trimming and J lost 0 bases, with 9 bases between them. CDR3 sequence reads: CASSLARLAKNIQYF. The CDR3 nucleotides are TGTGCCAGCAGTTTGGCTCGACTAGCCAAAAACATTCAGTACTTC.

V usage is TRBV11-2 and J usage is TRBJ2-1; 10 nucleotides line up with TRBD2. CDR3 size: 18 residues. V was clipped by 5 bases and J by 5 bases; unmatched bases: 15. Germline loops: CDR1 SGHAT, CDR2 FQNNGV. The CDR3 is CASSPQSLGLAAHNEQFF. The CDR3, as DNA: TGTGCCAGCAGCCCCCAGAGCCTCGGACTAGCGGCCCACAATGAGCAGTTCTTC.

This clone was observed a handful of times. The chain recombines TRBV10-1 with TRBJ2-7; 8 nucleotides line up with TRBD1. The CDR3 consists of 14 residues. Germline V gene sequence: CDR1 WNHNN, CDR2 SYGVQD (reference sequence). The V gene end was trimmed by 5 bases and the J gene end by 7 bases; junction bases not matched to a gene: 10. CDR3 in amino acids: CASSTTGDRREQYF. The CDR3 DNA sequence: TGCGCCAGCAGTACGACGGGGGACAGGCGGGAGCAGTACTTC.

The chain has TRBV15 and TRBJ1-5; 7 bases agree with TRBD1. This CDR3 is built from 13 residues. Germline trimming cut 9 bases from V and 6 bases from J; bases unmatched to any gene: 8. Germline V gene lookup returns CDR1 LNHNV and CDR2 YYDKDF (reference sequence). CDR3 loop: CATQGSATQPQHF. The CDR3 DNA sequence: TGTGCCACACAGGGGAGCGCAACTCAGCCCCAGCATTTT.

About this clone itself: Different DNA sequences within this sample yield the same CDR3. For the CDR3, the DNA is TGTGCCAGCAGCGTAGAAGGTACTAGCGGGTTCTACGAGCAGTACTTC. Translation gives CASSVEGTSGFYEQYF. The gene calls are TRBV9 and TRBJ2-7; 9 positions match TRBD2. CDR3 length: 16 residues. Germline-derived CDR1 and CDR2 are SGDLS and YYNGEE. V lost 0 bases to trimming and J lost 3 bases; unmatched junction nucleotides: 7.

V is TRBV9 and J is TRBJ2-5, with TRBD1 matching 7 bases. The CDR3 loop spans 14 amino acids. V was clipped by 0 bases and J by 5 bases; unmatched bases: 4. CDR1 SGDLS and CDR2 YYNGEE come from the germline V gene. Here the CDR3 DNA reads TGTGCCAGCAGCGTAGCCGGGACAGCTGAGACCCAGTACTTC. Encoded protein: CASSVAGTAETQYF.

Concerning this clone itself: One end of the junction varies from germline; a read error may be responsible. The chain carries TRBV5-8 and TRBJ2-5, with 7 bases aligning to TRBD1. The CDR3 loop spans 14 amino acids. Germline V gives CDR1 SGHTS, CDR2 YDEGEE. The CDR3 nucleotides are TGTGCCAGCAGCATCTGGACAGGCCAAAAGACCCAGTACTTC. Protein sequence: CASSIWTGQKTQYF.

The V and J genes are TRBV28 and TRBJ1-2, with TRBD1 matching 9 bases. Germline assignment: CDR1 MDHEN and CDR2 SYDVKM. The V gene end was trimmed by 7 bases and the J gene end by 4 bases; junction bases not matched to a gene: 7. The CDR3 has 14 amino acids. The CDR3 reads CASKYRGRSYGYTF. The CDR3 bases are TGTGCCAGCAAGTACAGGGGGCGCAGCTATGGCTACACCTTC.

The chain links TRBV9 to TRBJ2-3, with no clear D. Germline CDR1 SGDLS, CDR2 YYNGEE. The CDR3 loop spans 15 amino acids. V was clipped by 4 bases and J by 5 bases, with 17 bases between them. This chain's CDR3 is CASSSGRADRDTQYF. The CDR3 DNA sequence: TGTGCCAGCAGCTCCGGTCGGGCGGACCGAGATACGCAGTATTTT.

The rearrangement uses TRBV13 and TRBJ2-3, with 8 nucleotides matching TRBD2. V shed 10 bases and J 3 bases; nucleotides not matched to a gene: 9. CDR1 PRHDT and CDR2 FYEKMQ come from the germline V gene (reference sequence). The CDR3 totals 14 residues. The CDR3 here is CATCTRGRTDTQYF. As DNA, the CDR3 is TGTGCCACCTGTACCCGCGGGAGGACAGATACGCAGTATTTT.

The V call is TRBV4-1, the J call TRBJ2-7; maybe TRBD2 (5 bases). Germline V gene data show CDR1 as MGHRA and CDR2 as YSYEKL. V was trimmed by 3 bases and J by 6 bases, leaving 15 bases between them. The CDR3 length is 14 residues. CDR3 DNA sequence: TGCGCCAGCAGCCACCTAGCTGACGGGCTCGAGCAGTACTTC. This translates into CASSHLADGLEQYF.

The V gene is TRBV11-3, the J gene TRBJ1-1; D is perhaps TRBD1 (6 bases). From germline, CDR1 is SGHNT and CDR2 YENEEA. Trimming stripped 4 bases from V and 11 bases from J, with 17 bases between. The CDR3 has 13 residues. CDR3 DNA: TGTGCCAGCAGCTCGAGGGGGGACGGGAGTGCTTTCTTT. Amino acids: CASSSRGDGSAFF.

CDR3 in amino acids: CSVWYGSHSYEQYF. CDR3 nucleotide sequence: TGCAGCGTTTGGTACGGATCCCACTCCTACGAGCAGTACTTC. V is TRBV29-1 and J is TRBJ2-7, with no clear D. There are 14 residues in the CDR3. Germline CDR1 is SQVTM and CDR2 is ANQGSEA. V lost 5 bases to trimming and J lost 0 bases, with 14 bases between them.